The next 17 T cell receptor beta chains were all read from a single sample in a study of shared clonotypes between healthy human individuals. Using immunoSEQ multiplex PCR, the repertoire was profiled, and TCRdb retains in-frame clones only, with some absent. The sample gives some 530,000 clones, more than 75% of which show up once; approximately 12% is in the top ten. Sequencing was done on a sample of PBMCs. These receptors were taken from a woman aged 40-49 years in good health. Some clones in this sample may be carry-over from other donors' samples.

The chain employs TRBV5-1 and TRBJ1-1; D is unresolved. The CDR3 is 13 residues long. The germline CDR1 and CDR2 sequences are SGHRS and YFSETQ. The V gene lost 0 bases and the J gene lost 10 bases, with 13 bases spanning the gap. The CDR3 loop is CASSLGQNSGAFF. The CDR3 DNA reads TGCGCCAGCAGCTTGGGCCAGAACTCTGGAGCTTTCTTT.

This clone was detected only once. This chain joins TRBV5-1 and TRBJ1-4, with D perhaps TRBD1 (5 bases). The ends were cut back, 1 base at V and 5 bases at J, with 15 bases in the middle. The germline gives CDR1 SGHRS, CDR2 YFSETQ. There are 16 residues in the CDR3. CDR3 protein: CASSLSSGTWNEKLFF. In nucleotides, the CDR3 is TGCGCCAGCAGCTTGAGTTCCGGGACGTGGAATGAAAAACTGTTTTTT.

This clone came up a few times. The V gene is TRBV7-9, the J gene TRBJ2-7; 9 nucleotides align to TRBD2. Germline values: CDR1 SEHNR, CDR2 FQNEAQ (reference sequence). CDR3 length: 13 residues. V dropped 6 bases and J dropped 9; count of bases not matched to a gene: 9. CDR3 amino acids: CASSVAGGPGQYF. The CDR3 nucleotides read TGTGCCAGCAGTGTTGCGGGAGGGCCTGGGCAGTACTTC.

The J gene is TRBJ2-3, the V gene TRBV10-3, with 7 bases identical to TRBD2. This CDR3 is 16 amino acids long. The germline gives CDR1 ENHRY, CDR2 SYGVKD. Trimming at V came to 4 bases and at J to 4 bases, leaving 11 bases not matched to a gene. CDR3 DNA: TGTGCCATCAGTGCCCCGGGCACACGGGGGGCAGATACGCAGTATTTT. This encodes CAISAPGTRGADTQYF.

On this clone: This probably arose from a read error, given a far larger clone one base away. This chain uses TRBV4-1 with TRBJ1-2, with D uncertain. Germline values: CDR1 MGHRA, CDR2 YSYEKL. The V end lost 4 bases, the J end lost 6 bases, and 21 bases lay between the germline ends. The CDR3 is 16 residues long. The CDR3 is CASSRYEWAPQDGYTF. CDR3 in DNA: TGCGCCAGCAGCCGCTACGAGTGGGCCCCGCAGGATGGCTACACCTTC.

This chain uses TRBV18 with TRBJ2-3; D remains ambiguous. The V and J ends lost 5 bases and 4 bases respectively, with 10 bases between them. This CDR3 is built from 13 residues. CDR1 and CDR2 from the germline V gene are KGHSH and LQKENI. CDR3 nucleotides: TGTGCCAGCTCATCCTACCTCCCAGATACGCAGTATTTT. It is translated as CASSSYLPDTQYF.

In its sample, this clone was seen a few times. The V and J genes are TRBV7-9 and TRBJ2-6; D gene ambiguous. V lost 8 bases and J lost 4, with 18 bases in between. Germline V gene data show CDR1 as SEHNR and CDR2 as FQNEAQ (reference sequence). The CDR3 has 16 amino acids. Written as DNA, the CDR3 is TGTGCCAGCCGAATTCTAAGGGTGTCCGGGGCCAACGTCCTGACTTTC. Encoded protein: CASRILRVSGANVLTF.

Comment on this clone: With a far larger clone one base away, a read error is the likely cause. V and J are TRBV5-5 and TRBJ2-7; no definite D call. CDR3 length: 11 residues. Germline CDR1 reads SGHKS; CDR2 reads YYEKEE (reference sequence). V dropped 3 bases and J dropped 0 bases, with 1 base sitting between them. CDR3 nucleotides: TGTGCCAGCAGCTACTCCTACGAGCAGTACTTC. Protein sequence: CASSYSYEQYF.

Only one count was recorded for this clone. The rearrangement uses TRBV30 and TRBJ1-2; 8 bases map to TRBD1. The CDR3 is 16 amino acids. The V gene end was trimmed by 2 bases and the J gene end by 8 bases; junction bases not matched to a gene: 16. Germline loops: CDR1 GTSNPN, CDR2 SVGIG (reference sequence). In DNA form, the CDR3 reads TGTGCCTGGAGTCCGCAGGGGGCGCGAAGCTTCGTCGGCTACACCTTC. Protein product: CAWSPQGARSFVGYTF.

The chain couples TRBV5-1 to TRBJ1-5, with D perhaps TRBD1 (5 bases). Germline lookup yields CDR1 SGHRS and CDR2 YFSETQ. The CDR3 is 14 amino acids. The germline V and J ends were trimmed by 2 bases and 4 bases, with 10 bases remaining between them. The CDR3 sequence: CASSLGADNQPQHF. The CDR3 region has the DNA TGCGCCAGCAGCTTAGGGGCCGATAATCAGCCCCAGCATTTT.

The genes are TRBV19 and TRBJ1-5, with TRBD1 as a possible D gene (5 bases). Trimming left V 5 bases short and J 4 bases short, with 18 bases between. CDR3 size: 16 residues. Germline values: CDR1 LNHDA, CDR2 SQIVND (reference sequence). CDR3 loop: CASSPIVGQKNQPQHF. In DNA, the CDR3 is TGTGCCAGTAGTCCCATAGTGGGGCAGAAAAATCAGCCCCAGCATTTT.

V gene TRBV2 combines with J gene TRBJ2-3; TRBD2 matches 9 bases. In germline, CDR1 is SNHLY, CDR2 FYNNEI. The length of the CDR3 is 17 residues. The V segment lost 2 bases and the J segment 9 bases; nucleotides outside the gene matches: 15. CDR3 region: CASSEWSSGTLERTQYF. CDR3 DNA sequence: TGTGCCAGCAGTGAATGGTCTAGCGGGACCCTTGAGAGGACGCAGTATTTT.

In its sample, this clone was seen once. For the CDR3, the DNA is TGTGCCAGCAGTCGGACTTTTTCCAGTGAGCAGTTCTTC. It codes for CASSRTFSSEQFF. The chain couples TRBV28 to TRBJ2-1, with TRBD2 as a possible D gene (5 bases). The CDR3 totals 13 residues. The germline gives CDR1 MDHEN, CDR2 SYDVKM. V was cut by 5 bases and J by 9 bases, with 14 bases left in between.

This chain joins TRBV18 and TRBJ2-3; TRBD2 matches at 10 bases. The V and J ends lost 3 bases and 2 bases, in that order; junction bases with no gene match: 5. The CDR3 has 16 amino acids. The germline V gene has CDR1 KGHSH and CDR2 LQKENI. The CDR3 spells CASSPIAGGSTDTQYF. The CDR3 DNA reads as TGTGCCAGCTCACCTATAGCGGGAGGATCCACAGATACGCAGTATTTT.

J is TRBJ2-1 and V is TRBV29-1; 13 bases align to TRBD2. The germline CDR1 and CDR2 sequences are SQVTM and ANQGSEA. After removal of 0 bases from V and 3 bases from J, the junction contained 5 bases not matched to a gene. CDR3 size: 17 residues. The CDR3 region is CSVEDPGTSGNYNEQFF. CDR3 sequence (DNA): TGCAGCGTTGAAGACCCCGGGACTAGCGGGAACTACAATGAGCAGTTCTTC.

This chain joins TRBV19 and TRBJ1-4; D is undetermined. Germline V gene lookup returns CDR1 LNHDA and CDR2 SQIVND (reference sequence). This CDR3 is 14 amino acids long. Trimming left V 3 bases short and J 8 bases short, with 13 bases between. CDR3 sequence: CASSIPPLGEKLFF. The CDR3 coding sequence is TGTGCCAGTAGTATCCCACCCTTGGGGGAAAAACTGTTTTTT.

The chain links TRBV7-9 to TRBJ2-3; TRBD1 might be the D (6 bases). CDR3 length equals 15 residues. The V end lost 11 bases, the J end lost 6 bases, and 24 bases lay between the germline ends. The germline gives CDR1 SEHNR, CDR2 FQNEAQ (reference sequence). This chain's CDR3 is CASSLGTWNLDTQYF. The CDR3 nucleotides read TGTGCCTCAAGCCTCGGGACATGGAATCTGGATACGCAGTATTTT.